This paragraph covers one T cell receptor (beta chain) sequence. Repertoires were generated with immunoSEQ multiplex PCR, while TCRdb's copy carries only in-frame clones and drops some. Of 43,000 or so clones listed, 85% were seen once; the top ten hold approximately 2.1%. This CDR3 has 16 amino acids. V was clipped by 5 bases and J by 0 bases, with 17 bases between them. Looked up from germline, CDR1 is MNHEY and CDR2 is SMNVEV (reference sequence). The sample originates from a study of lymphopenia after photon versus proton radiotherapy. This chain links TRBV27 with TRBJ2-7; D possibly corresponds to TRBD2 (7 bases). The sequence came from a man aged 35 to 55 with gastric cancer. This specimen was peripheral blood, taken from a patient treated with photon-based radiotherapy. This chain's CDR3 is CASSPSLGGLSYEQYF. The CDR3 DNA reads as TGTGCCAGCAGTCCATCTCTGGGGGGGCTCTCCTACGAGCAGTACTTC.